This entry concerns a single T cell receptor beta chain. Its antigen is not identified. Trimming cost V 5 bases and J 3 bases, with 16 bases left between them. Germline V gene data show CDR1 as SEHNR and CDR2 as FQNEAQ (reference sequence). The CDR3 is 16 residues long. These data are taken from a study of shared clonotypes between healthy human individuals. Study-wide findings and caveats: The naive CD4 repertoires of a handful of donors were compared, and around 5% of clonotypes were shared. The study sampled only blood, and tissue repertoires likely differ.

Assay used: immunoSEQ multiplex PCR; TCRdb lists only in-frame clones, some missing. The profile shows 2 million to 2.5 million clones, approximately 95% of them singletons. Naive CD45RA+ and memory CD45RA-negative subsets were split from CD4+ cells. The receptor was isolated from a man aged 18 to 29 in good health. Some clones in this sample may be carry-over from other donors' samples. The gene calls are TRBV7-9 and TRBJ2-2; maybe TRBD1 (7 bases). Sequenced sample: naive CD4+ T cells from PBMCs. Subset defined: CD45RA+ positively selected. CDR3 amino acids: CASSRTGAGYTGELFF. The CDR3 nucleotides are TGTGCCAGCAGCCGAACAGGGGCGGGGTACACCGGGGAGCTGTTTTTT.